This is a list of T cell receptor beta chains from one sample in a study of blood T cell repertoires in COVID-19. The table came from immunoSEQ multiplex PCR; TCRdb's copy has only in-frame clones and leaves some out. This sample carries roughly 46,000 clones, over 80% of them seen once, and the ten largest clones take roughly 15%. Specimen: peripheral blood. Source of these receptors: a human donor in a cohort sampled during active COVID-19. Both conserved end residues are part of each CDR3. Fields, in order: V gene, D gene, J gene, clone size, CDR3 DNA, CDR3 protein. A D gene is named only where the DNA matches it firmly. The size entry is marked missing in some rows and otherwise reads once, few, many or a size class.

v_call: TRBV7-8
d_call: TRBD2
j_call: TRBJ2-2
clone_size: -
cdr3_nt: TGTGCCAGCAGCTTAGCGGGAGGGGCTAACACCGGGGAGCTGTTTTTT
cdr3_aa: CASSLAGGANTGELFF

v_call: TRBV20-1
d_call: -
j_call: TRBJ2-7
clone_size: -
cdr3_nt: TGCAGTGCTAGTAACAGGCTAACGAGCTCCTACGAGCAGTACTTC
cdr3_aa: CSASNRLTSSYEQYF

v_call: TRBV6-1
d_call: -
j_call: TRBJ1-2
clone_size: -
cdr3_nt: TGTGCCAGCAGTGAGGCGGGGAGCGAATATGGCTACACCTTC
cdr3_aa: CASSEAGSEYGYTF

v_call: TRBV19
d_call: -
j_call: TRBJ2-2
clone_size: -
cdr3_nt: TGTGCCAGTAGTATACAGGTACCAACCACCGGGGAGCTGTTTTTT
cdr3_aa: CASSIQVPTTGELFF

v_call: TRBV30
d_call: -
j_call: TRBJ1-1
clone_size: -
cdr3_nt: TGTTGCGGAATGAACACTGAAGCTTTCTTT
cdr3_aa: CCGMNTEAFF

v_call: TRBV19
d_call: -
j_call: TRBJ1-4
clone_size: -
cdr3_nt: TGTGCCAGTAGTTCAAACAGGCTAACTAATGAAAAACTGTTTTTT
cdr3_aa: CASSSNRLTNEKLFF

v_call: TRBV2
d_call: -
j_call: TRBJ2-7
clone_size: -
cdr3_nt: TGTGCCAGCAGGGTGGACAGCTCCTACGAGCAGTACTTC
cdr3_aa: CASRVDSSYEQYF

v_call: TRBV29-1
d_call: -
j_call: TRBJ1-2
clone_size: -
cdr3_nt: TGCAGCGTTGAACAGGTCATACCCCAGGGCTACACCTTC
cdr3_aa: CSVEQVIPQGYTF

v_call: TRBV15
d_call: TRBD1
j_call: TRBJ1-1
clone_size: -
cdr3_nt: TGTGCCACCAGCAGAACGGACAGGGGGCTAACTGAAGCTTTCTTT
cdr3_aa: CATSRTDRGLTEAFF

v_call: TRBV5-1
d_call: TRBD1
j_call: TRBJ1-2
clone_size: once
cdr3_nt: TGCGCCAGCACCAGCGGCGACAGGGCTAACTATGGCTACACCTTC
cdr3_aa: CASTSGDRANYGYTF

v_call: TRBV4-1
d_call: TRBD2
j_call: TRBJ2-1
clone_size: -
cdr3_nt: TGCGCCAGCAGCCAAGGGATGTTAGCGGGGTCCAATGAGCAGTTCTTC
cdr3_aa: CASSQGMLAGSNEQFF

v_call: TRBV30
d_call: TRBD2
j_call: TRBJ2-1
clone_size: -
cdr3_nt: TGTGCCTGGAGTATTAGCGGGGGGGTCTCCTACAATGAGCAGTTCTTC
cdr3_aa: CAWSISGGVSYNEQFF

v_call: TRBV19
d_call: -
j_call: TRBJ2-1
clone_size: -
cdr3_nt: TGTGCCAGTAGGGAGGGAAGCTCCTACAATGAGCAGTTCTTC
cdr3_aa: CASREGSSYNEQFF

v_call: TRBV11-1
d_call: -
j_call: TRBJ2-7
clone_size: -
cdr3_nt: TGTGCCAGCAGCTTAGACCCTAGCTCCTACGAGCAGTACTTC
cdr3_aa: CASSLDPSSYEQYF

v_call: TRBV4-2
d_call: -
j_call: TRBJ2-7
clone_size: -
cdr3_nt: TGTGCCAGCAGCCAAGAGGGGGACGGGGGCTACGAGCAGTACTTC
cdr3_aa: CASSQEGDGGYEQYF

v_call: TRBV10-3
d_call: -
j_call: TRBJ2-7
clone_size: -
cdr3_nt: TGTGCCATCAGTGAGACAGACTACGAGCAGTACTTC
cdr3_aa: CAISETDYEQYF

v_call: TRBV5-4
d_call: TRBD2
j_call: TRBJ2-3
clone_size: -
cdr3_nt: TGTGCCAGCAGCGCAACCGGGACTAGCGGATCAGATACGCAGTATTTT
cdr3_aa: CASSATGTSGSDTQYF

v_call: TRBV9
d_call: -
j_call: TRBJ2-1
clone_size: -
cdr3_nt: TGTGCCAGCAGCGCCGGGACTCTTGGACGCAATGAGCAGTTCTTC
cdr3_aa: CASSAGTLGRNEQFF

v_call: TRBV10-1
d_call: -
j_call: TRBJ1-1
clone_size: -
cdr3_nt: TGCGCCAGCAGTGACGGGTTGACTGAAGCTTTCTTT
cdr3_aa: CASSDGLTEAFF

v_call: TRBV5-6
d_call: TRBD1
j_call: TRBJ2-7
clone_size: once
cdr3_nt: TGTGCCAGCAGCTGGGACAGGGTAACCGAGCAGTACTTC
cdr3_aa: CASSWDRVTEQYF

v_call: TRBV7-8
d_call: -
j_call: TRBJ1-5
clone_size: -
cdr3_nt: TGTGCCAGCAGCGGGTCAACAGGGATCAATCAGCCCCAGCATTTT
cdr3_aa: CASSGSTGINQPQHF

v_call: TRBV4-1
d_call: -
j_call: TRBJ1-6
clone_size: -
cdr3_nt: TGCGCCAGCAGCCACCGGGACACCCTATCACCCCTCCACTTT
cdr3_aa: CASSHRDTLSPLHF

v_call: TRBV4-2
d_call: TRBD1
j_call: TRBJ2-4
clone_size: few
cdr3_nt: TGTGCCAGCAGCCAAGGTGACAGGGAAACGAACATTCAGTACTTC
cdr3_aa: CASSQGDRETNIQYF

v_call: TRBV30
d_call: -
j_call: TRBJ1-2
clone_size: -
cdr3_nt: TGTGCCTGGAACGTAGGGGCAGACTGGTATGGCTACACCTTC
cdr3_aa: CAWNVGADWYGYTF

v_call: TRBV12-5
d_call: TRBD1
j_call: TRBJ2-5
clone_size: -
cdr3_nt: TGTGCTAGTGGTTTGGTAGGGCTGACCCGGGACAGGGGTCACCAAGAGACCCAGTACTTC
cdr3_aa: CASGLVGLTRDRGHQETQYF

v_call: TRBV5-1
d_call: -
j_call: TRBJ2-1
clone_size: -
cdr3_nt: TGCGCCAGCAGGTTTTCGGATGAGCAGTTCTTC
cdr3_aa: CASRFSDEQFF

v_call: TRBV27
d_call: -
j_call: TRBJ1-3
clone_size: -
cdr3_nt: TGTGCCAGCAGTTTCCAGGGTGCTGGAAACACCATATATTTT
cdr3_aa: CASSFQGAGNTIYF

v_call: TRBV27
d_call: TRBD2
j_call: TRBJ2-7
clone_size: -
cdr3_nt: TGTGCCAGCACCTCAAGAGATCGGGGGGCCTACGAGCAGTACTTC
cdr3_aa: CASTSRDRGAYEQYF

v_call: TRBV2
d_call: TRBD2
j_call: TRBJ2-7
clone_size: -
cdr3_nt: TGTGCCAGCAGTTCACCACGGACTAGCGGGAGGGCCGGCCTAGTAAGAGAGCAGTACTTC
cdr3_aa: CASSSPRTSGRAGLVREQYF

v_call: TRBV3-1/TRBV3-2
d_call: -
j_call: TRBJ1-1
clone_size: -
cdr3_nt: TGTGCCAGCAGCCCCAGGAACACTGAAGCTTTCTTT
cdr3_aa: CASSPRNTEAFF

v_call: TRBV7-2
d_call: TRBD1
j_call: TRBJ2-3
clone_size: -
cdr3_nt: TGTGCCAGCAGCTTAGTAGGGCAGGGGGCAACAGATACGCAGTATTTT
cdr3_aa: CASSLVGQGATDTQYF

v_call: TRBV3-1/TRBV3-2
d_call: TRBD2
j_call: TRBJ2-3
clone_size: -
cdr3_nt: TGTGCCAGCAGCCGGGGAGGGCCTCCAGATACGCAGTATTTT
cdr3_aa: CASSRGGPPDTQYF

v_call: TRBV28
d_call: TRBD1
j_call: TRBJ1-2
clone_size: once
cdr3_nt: TGTGCCAGCAGTCGCGCCGGGACAGGGTGGCTCTATGGCTACACCTTC
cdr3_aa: CASSRAGTGWLYGYTF

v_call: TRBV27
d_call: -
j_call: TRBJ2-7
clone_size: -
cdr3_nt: TGTGCCAGCAGTTTATCGTGGCAGGGCTCCTACGAGCAGTACTTC
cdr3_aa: CASSLSWQGSYEQYF

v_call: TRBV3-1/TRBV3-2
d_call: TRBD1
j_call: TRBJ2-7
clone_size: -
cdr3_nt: TGTGCCAGCAGCCGGACAGGGGGGAACGAGCAGTACTTC
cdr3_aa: CASSRTGGNEQYF

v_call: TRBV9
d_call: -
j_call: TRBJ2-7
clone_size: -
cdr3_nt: TGTGCCAGCAGCCCAGATGATATCGTCGTCGAGCAGTACTTC
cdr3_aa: CASSPDDIVVEQYF

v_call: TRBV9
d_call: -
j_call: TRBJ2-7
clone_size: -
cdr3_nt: TGTGCCAGCAGCGCCGCGACTAGTCCCATCGGTAACGAGCAGTACTTC
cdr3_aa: CASSAATSPIGNEQYF

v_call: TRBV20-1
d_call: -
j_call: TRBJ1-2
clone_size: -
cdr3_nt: TGCACCCCCGGGGGCTACACCTTC
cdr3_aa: CTPGGYTF

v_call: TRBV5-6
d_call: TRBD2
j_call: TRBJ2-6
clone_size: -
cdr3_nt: TGTGCCAGCAGCCGAACAGGGACTAGCGGGGGCTCTGGGGCCAACGTCCTGACTTTC
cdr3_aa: CASSRTGTSGGSGANVLTF

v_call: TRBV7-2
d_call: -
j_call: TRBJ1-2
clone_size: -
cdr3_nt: TGTGCCAGCAGCTTATCCCTGGCGACAACTAACTATGGCTACACCTTC
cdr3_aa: CASSLSLATTNYGYTF

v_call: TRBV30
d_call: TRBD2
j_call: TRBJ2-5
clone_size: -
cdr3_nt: TGTGCCTGGAGTGTAGGGCTAGCGGGGTCGGAGACCCAGTACTTC
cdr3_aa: CAWSVGLAGSETQYF

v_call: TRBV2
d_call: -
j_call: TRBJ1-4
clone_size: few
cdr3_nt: TGTGCCAGCCTACCTGGACAGCATGAAAAACTGTTTTTT
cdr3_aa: CASLPGQHEKLFF

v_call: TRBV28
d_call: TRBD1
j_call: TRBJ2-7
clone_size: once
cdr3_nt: TGTGCCAGCTGGTCCGGGACAGGGAACTACGAGCAGTACTTC
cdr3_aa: CASWSGTGNYEQYF

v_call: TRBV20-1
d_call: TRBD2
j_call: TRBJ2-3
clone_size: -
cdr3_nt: TGCAGTGCTAGTGACGTAGCGGGGGGGCCTGATACGCAGTATTTT
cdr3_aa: CSASDVAGGPDTQYF

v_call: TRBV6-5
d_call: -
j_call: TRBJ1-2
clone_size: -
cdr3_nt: TGTGCCACCAATCTGGGGCCCTATGGTGACACCTTC
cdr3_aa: CATNLGPYGDTF

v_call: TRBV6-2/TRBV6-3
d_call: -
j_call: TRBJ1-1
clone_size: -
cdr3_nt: TGTGCCAGCAGTGGTGACAGGAACACTGAAGCTTTCTTT
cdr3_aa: CASSGDRNTEAFF

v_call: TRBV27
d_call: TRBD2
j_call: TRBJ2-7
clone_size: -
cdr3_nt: TGTGCCAGCAGTCGAAAGGGACTAGACGTCTTATACGAGCAGTACTTC
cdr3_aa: CASSRKGLDVLYEQYF

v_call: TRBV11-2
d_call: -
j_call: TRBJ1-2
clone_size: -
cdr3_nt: TGTGCCAGCAGCTTCAGGGATTATGGCTACACCTTC
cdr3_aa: CASSFRDYGYTF

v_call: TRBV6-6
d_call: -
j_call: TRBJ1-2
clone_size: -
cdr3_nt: TGTGCCAGCAGTTACTCGACAAGAGGCTACACCTTC
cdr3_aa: CASSYSTRGYTF

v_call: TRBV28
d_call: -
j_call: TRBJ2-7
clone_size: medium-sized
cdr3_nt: TGTGCCAGCAGTGGCCTCGGGGTAGGGGAGCAGTACTTC
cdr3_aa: CASSGLGVGEQYF

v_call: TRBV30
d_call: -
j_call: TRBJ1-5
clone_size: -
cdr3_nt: TGTGCCTGGAGTCCCGGACAGTCTAGCAATCAGCCCCAGCATTTT
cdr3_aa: CAWSPGQSSNQPQHF

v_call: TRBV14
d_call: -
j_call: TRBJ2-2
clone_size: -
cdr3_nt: TGTGCCAGCAGCCACAATGCCGGGGAGCTGTTTTTT
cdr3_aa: CASSHNAGELFF

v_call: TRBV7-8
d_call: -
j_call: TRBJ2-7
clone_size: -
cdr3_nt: TGTGCCAGCAGCTTAACAAGGACTTACGAGCAGTACTTC
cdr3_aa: CASSLTRTYEQYF

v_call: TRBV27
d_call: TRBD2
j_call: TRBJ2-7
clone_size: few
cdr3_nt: TGTGCCAGCAGTTTTACTAGCGGGTACGAGCAGTACTTC
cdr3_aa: CASSFTSGYEQYF

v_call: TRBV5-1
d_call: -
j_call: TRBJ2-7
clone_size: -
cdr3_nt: TGCGCCAGCAGCTTGGATGCGGGGGCATATTCGTACGAGCAGTACTTC
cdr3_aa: CASSLDAGAYSYEQYF

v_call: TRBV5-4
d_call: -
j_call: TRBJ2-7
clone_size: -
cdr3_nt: TGTGCCAGCAGCACTGGACTGACGGGGGAGCAGTACTTC
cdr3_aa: CASSTGLTGEQYF

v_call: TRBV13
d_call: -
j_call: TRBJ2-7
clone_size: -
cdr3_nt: TGTGCCAGCAGCCTCCCGGACACCCCTTGGGGCGAGCAGTACTTC
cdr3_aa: CASSLPDTPWGEQYF